The sequence of this T cell receptor beta chain was determined in a study of response to subunit inactivated influenza vaccine listed by TCRdb under 2018. Regarding the complete study: Deep quantitative profiling of the T cell receptor repertoire was used in the study to follow responses to a trivalent subunit inactivated influenza vaccine.

To prepare the library, RT-PCR was applied. Sequencing was performed on an Illumina HiSeq 2500. The public sequencing data were trimmed at Q25 with fastp and processed into clonotypes with MiXCR by TCRdb, which kept only in-frame beta chains. Rows are combined by CDR3 protein, so each entry shows the most common genes and DNA. The sample data list about 540,000 distinct CDR3 sequences, and approximately 24% of these were observed just once. The top ten clones comprise around 2.8% of the sample. CDR1 and CDR2 (LGHDT, YNNKEL) derive from the germline V gene (reference sequence). V is pared back by 2 bases and J by 1 base, with 5 bases lying between the germline termini. Its CDR3 holds 13 amino acids, cysteine through phenylalanine. The read is trimmed to its CDR3 DNA, 39 bases read in frame from base 1. In its sample, this clonotype was seen a few times. Its antigen remains unidentified. There are no base qualities to consult, and no much larger clone falls within one base.

Broad study findings and their caveats: It was suggested by the authors that each seasonal influenza vaccination may recruit only a limited number of new T cells.

The same specimen was also included in a second study, on T cells expressing NK-cell markers. According to the second study: TCR beta cDNA libraries were prepared using 5'RACE template switching, which introduced a universal primer site and unique molecular identifiers. In sorted CD3+CD56+NKG2C+, CD3+CD56+NKG2C- and CD3+CD56-NKG2C+ T-cell subsets from several donors, TCR beta-chain repertoires were profiled. Of the eight sequenced donors, seven were found to be HCMV-seropositive and one was found to be HCMV-seronegative. To restrict sorting to alphabetaTCR-expressing T cells, an anti-gammadeltaTCR antibody was added in several experiments. For roughly 6 donors, the dominant CD3+CD56+NKG2C+ clonotypes were among the top 10 CD8+ clonotypes and accounted for about 1.0-7.0% of CD8+ T cells. Those dominant clonotypes were again the most abundant among CD3+CD56-NKG2C+ cells in a few donors, at roughly 25-65%. It remained unclear whether the expanded NKG2C-expressing T cell clones were specific for HCMV antigens. All eight donors whose samples were sequenced were randomly selected healthy volunteers, three of them men and five women. HCMV serostatus was determined by detecting HCMV-specific IgG in serum with a commercial ELISA kit. Ficoll density gradient centrifugation was used to isolate peripheral blood mononuclear cells from blood. CD4+ and CD8+ T cells were isolated from PBMC by magnetic immunoseparation with Miltenyi isolation kits. cDNA synthesis was primed from the TCR beta constant segment and was followed by two successive PCR amplification steps. Illumina HiSeq 2000/2500, MiSeq or NextSeq was used to sequence libraries as 2 x 150 bp reads. Reads were demultiplexed and grouped by UMI with MIGEC, and clonotypes were assembled and quantified with MiTCR. Only TCR cDNA sequences supported by at least two reads were kept to exclude erroneous sequences. The tcR package was used for downstream repertoire analysis, with clonotypes matched between fractions based on CDR3 nucleotide sequence plus V segment. VDJmatch was used to annotate antigen specificity against VDJdb, with one amino acid substitution in CDR3 allowed.

This receptor was identified in a man aged 50-60 years who received an inactivated influenza vaccine. Donor details come from another sample of the same person, matched by shared clones. The sequencing used CD4+ T cells sorted from PBMCs, collected 12 days after vaccination. Recombination linked TRBV3-1 to TRBJ1-1; the D gene identity is not certain. The encoded CDR3 is CASSQTENTEAFF. The DNA is TGTGCCAGCAGCCAAACAGAGAACACTGAAGCTTTCTTT.